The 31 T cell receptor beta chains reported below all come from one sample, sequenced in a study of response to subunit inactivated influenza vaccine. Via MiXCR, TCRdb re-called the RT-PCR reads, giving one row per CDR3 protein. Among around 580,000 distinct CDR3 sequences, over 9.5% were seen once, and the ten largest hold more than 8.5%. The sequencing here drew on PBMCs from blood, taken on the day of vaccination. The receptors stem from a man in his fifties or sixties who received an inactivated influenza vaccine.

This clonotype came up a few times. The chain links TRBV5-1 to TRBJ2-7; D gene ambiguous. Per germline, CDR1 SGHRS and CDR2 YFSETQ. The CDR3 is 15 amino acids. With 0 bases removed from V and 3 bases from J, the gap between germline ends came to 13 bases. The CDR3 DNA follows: TGCGCCAGCAGCTTGGGGACCGGGCGGAACTACGAGCAGTACTTC. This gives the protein CASSLGTGRNYEQYF. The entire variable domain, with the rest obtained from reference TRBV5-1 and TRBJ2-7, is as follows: KAGVTQTPRYLIKTRGQQVTLSCSPISGHRSVSWYQQTPGQGLQFLFEYFSETQRNKGNFPGRFSGRQFSNSRSEMNVSTLELGDSALYLCASSLGTGRNYEQYFGPGTRLTVT.

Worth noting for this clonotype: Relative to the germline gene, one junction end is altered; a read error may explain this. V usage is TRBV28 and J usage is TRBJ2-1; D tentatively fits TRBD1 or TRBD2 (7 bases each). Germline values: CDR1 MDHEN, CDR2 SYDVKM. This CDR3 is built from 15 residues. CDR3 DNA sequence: TGTGCCAGCCATGTGGGGGGAGGGGGCTACAATGAGCAGTCCTTC. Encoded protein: CASHVGGGGYNEQSF.

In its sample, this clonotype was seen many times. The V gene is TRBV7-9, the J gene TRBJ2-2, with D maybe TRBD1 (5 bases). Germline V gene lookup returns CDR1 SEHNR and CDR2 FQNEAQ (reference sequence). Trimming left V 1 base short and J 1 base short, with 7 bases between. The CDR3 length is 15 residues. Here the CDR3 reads CASSLVQGNTGELFF. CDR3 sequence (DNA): TGTGCCAGCAGCTTAGTCCAGGGGAACACCGGGGAGCTGTTTTTT.

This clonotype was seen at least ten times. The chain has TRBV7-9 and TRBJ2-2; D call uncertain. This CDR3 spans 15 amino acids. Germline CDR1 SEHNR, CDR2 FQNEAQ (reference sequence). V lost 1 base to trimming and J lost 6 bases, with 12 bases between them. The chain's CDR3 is CASSLVGSPPGELFF. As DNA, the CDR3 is TGTGCCAGCAGCTTAGTTGGCAGCCCTCCCGGGGAGCTGTTTTTT.

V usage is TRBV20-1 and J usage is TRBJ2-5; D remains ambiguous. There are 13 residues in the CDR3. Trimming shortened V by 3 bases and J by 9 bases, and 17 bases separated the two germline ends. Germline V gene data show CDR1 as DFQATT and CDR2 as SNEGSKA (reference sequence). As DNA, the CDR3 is TGCAGTGCTAGGTCTGACGTCCAAGGAGCCCAGTACTTC. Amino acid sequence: CSARSDVQGAQYF.

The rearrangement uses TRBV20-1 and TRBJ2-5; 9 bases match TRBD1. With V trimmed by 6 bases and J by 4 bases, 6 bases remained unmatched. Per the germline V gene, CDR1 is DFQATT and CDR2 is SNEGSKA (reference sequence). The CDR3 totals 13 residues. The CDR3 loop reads CSAPPGQGETQYF. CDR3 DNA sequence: TGCAGTGCCCCACCGGGACAGGGAGAGACCCAGTACTTC.

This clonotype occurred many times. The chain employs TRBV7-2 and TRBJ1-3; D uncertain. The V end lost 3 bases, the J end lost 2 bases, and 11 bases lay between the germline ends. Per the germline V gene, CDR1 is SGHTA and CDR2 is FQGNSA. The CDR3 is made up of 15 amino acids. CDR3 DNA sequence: TGTGCCAGCAGCTTCGCGGGGTCAACTGGAAACACCATATATTTT. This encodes CASSFAGSTGNTIYF.

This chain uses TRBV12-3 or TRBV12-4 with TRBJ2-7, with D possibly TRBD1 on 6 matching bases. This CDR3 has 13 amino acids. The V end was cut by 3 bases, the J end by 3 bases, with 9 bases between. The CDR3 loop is CASSFTRGYEQYF. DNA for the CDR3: TGTGCCAGCAGTTTCACCAGGGGCTACGAGCAGTACTTC.

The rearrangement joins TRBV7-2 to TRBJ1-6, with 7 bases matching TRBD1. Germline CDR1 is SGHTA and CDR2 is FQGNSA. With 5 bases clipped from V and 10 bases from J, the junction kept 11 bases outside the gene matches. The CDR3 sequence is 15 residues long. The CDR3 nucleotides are TGTGCCAGCAGCCCACAAGGGGGCGCTGGGTCACCCCTCCACTTT. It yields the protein CASSPQGGAGSPLHF.

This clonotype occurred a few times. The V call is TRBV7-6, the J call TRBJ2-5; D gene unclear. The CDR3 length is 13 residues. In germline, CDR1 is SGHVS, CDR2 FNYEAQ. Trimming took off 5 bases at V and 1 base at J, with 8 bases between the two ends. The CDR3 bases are TGTGCCAGCAGCCCGTTAAGCCAAGAGACCCAGTACTTC. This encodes CASSPLSQETQYF.

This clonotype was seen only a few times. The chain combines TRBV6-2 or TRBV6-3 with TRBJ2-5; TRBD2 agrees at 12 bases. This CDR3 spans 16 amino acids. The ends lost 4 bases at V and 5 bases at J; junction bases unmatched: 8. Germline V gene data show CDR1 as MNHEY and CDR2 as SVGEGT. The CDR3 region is CASSSGLAGSPETQYF. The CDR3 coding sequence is TGTGCCAGCAGTTCCGGACTAGCGGGAAGCCCGGAGACCCAGTACTTC.

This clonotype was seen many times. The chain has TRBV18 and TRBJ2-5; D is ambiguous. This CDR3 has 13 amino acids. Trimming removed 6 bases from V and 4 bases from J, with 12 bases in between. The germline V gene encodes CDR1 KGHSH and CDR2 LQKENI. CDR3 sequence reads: CASSHIPSETQYF. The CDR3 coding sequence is TGTGCCAGCTCTCACATTCCCTCAGAGACCCAGTACTTC. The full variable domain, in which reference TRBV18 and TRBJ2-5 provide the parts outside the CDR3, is NAGVMQNPRHLVRRRGQEARLRCSPMKGHSHVYWYRQLPEEGLKFMVYLQKENIIDESGMPKERFSAEFPKEGPSILRIQQVVRGDSAAYFCASSHIPSETQYFGPGTRLLVL.

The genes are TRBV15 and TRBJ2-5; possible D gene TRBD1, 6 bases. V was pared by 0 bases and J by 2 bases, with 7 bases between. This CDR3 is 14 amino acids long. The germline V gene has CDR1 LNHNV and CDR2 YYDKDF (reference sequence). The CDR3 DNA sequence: TGTGCCACCAGCAGAGATCAGGGGCAAGAGACCCAGTACTTC. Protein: CATSRDQGQETQYF.

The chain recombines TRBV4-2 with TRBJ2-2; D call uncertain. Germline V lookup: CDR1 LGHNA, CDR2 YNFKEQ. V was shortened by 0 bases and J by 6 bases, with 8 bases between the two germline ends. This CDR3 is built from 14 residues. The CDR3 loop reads CASSQDAAPGELFF. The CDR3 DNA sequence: TGTGCCAGCAGCCAAGACGCCGCGCCCGGGGAGCTGTTTTTT.

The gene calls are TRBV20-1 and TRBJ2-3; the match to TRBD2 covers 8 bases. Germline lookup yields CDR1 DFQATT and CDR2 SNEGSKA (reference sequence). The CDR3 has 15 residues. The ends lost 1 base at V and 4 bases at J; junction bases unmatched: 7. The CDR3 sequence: CSARAGTSRADTQYF. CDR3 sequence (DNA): TGCAGTGCTAGAGCCGGGACTAGTCGGGCAGATACGCAGTATTTT.

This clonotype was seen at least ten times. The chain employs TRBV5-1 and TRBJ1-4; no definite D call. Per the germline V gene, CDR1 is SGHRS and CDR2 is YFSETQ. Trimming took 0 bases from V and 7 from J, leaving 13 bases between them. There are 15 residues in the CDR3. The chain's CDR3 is CASSLAGRYSEKLFF. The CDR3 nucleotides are TGCGCCAGCAGCTTGGCCGGACGGTATAGTGAAAAACTGTTTTTT.

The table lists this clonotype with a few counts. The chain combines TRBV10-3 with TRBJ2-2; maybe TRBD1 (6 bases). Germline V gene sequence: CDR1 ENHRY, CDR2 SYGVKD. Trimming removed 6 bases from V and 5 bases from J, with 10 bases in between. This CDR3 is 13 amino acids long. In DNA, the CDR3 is TGTGCCATCAGAGGACAGCCAACCGGGGAGCTGTTTTTT. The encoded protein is CAIRGQPTGELFF.

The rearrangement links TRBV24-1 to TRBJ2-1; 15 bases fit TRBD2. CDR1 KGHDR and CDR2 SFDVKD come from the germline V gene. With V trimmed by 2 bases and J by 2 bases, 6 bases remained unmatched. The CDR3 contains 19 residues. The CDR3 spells CATSDSGLAGGWTYNEQFF. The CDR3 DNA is TGTGCCACCAGTGATTCCGGACTAGCGGGAGGGTGGACCTACAATGAGCAGTTCTTC.

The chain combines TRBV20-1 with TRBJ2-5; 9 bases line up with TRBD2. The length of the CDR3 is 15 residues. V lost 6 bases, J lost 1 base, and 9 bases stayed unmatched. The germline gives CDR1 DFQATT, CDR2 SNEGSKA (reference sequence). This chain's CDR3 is CSALRLAGSQETQYF. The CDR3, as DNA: TGCAGTGCCCTCCGGCTAGCGGGATCCCAAGAGACCCAGTACTTC.

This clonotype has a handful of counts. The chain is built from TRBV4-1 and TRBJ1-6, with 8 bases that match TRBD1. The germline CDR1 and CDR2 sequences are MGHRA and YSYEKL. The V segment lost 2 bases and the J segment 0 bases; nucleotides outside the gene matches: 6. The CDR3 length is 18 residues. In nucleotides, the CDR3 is TGCGCCAGCAGCCAACCCGGACAGGGCAGCTCCTATAATTCACCCCTCCACTTT. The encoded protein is CASSQPGQGSSYNSPLHF.

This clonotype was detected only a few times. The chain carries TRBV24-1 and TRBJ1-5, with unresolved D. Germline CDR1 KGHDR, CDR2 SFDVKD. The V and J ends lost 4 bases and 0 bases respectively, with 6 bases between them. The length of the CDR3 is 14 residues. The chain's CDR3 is CATSEIGSNQPQHF. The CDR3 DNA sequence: TGTGCCACCAGTGAGATTGGTAGCAATCAGCCCCAGCATTTT.

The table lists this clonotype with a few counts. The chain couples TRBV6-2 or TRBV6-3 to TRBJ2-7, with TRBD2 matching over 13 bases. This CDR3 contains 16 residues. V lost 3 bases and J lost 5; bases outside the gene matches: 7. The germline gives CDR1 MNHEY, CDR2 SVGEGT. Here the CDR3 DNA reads TGTGCCAGCAGTTATACCCGACTAGCGGGGGGCGACGAGCAGTACTTC. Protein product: CASSYTRLAGGDEQYF.

The CDR3 loop is CASSDEGSGGPYNEQFF. DNA of the CDR3: TGTGCCAGCAGCGACGAGGGTAGCGGGGGCCCCTACAATGAGCAGTTCTTC. The V and J genes are TRBV9 and TRBJ2-1; 9 bases line up with TRBD2. This CDR3 has 17 amino acids. V lost 3 bases to trimming and J lost 2 bases; unmatched junction nucleotides: 9. In germline, CDR1 is SGDLS, CDR2 YYNGEE. Together with reference TRBV9 and TRBJ2-1, the CDR3 gives the full variable domain: DSGVTQTPKHLITATGQRVTLRCSPRSGDLSVYWYQQSLDQGLQFLIQYYNGEERAKGNILERFSAQQFPDLHSELNLSSLELGDSALYFCASSDEGSGGPYNEQFFGPGTRLTVL.

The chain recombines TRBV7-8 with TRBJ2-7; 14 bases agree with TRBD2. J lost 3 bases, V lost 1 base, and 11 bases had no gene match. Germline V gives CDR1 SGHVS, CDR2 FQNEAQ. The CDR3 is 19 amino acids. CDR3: CASSLVSTGTSGSYYEQYF. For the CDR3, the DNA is TGTGCCAGCAGCTTAGTCTCTACAGGGACTAGCGGGAGTTACTACGAGCAGTACTTC.

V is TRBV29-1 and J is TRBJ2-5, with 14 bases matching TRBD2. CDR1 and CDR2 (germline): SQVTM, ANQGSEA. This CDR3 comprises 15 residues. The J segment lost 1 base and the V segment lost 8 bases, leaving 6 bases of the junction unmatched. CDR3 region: CSLGTSGGLQETQYF. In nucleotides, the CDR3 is TGCAGCCTTGGGACTAGCGGGGGCCTCCAAGAGACCCAGTACTTC.

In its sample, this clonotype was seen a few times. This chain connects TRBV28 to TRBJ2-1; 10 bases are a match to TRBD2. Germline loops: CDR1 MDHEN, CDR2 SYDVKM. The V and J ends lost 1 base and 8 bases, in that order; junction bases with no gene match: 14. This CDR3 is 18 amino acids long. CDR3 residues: CASSLSRSAGLAFDEQFF. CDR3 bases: TGTGCCAGCAGTTTATCCCGTTCCGCGGGACTAGCGTTTGATGAGCAGTTCTTC.

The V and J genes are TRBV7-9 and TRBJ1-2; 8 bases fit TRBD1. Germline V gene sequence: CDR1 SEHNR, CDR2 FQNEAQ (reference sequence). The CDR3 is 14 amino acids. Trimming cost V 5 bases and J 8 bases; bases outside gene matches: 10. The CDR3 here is CASSASGGVHGYTF. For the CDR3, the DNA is TGTGCCAGCAGCGCCTCAGGGGGCGTACACGGCTACACCTTC.

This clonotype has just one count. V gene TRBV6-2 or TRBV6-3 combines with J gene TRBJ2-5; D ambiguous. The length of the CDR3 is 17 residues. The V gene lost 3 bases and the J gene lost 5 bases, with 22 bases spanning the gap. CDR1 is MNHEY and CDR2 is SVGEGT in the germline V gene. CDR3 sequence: CASSYRGDGLDGETQYF. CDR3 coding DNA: TGTGCCAGCAGTTATCGAGGCGACGGCCTCGATGGGGAGACCCAGTACTTC.

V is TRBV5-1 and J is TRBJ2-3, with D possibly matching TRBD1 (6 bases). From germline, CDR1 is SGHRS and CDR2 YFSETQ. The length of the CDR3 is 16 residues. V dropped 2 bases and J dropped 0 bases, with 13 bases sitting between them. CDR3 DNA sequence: TGCGCCAGCAGCTTATTACAGGGTACTAGCACAGATACGCAGTATTTT. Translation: CASSLLQGTSTDTQYF.

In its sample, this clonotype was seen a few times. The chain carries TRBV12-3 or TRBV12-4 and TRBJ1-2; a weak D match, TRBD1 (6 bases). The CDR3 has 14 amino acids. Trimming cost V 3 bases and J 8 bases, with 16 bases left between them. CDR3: CASSFRLQGNGYTF. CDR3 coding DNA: TGTGCCAGCAGTTTCCGTTTACAGGGAAACGGCTACACCTTC.

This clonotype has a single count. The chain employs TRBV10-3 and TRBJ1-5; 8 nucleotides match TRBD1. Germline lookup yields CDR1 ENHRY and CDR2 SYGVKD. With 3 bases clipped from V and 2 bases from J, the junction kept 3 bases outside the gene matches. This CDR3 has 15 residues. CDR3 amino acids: CAISEQGVGNQPQHF. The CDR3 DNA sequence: TGTGCCATCAGTGAACAGGGGGTGGGCAATCAGCCCCAGCATTTT.